Listed below are T cell receptor beta chains from one sample, sequenced in a study of CD8 T cells in Susac syndrome. TCRdb reprocessed the immunoSEQ multiplex PCR reads with MiXCR, giving one entry per CDR3 protein. The table lists about 170,000 distinct CDR3 sequences, about 96% of them singletons. Sample: CD4+ T cells from PBMCs. These receptors came from a human donor with Susac syndrome. Each CDR3 is given with its conserved first and last residue. The order of the fields is V gene, clone size, CDR3 protein. The size entry is marked missing in some rows and otherwise reads once, few, many or a size class.

V: TRBV29-1; size: NA; CDR3: CSYLPGLTNTEAFF
V: TRBV6-2/TRBV6-3; size: NA; CDR3: CASSTTFPGWEQYF
V: TRBV7-8; size: NA; CDR3: CASSRGRWEQETQYF
V: TRBV4-1; size: NA; CDR3: CASSQGVRGMETQYF
V: TRBV14; size: NA; CDR3: CASSQGTDDEQYF
V: TRBV5-4; size: NA; CDR3: CASSLAPSASGANVLTF
V: TRBV3-1; size: NA; CDR3: CASSQGGGGRNNEQFF
V: TRBV3-1; size: NA; CDR3: CASRLQGMGNQPQHF
V: TRBV15; size: NA; CDR3: CATSRERVEGEQYF
V: TRBV10-3; size: NA; CDR3: CAISPMPGGGQPQHF
V: TRBV14; size: once; CDR3: CASSQAAGGLGNNEQFF
V: TRBV12-3/TRBV12-4; size: NA; CDR3: CASSFSRSWDYGYTF
V: TRBV20-1; size: NA; CDR3: CSARDRQGTTDTQYF
V: TRBV30; size: NA; CDR3: CAWSVGGVEKLFF
V: TRBV7-2; size: NA; CDR3: CASRRVKGYNEQFF
V: TRBV28; size: NA; CDR3: CASSLEGVAKNIQYF
V: TRBV23-1; size: NA; CDR3: CASSQSQGCSYEQYF
V: TRBV20-1; size: NA; CDR3: CRASQTGRQFF
V: TRBV18; size: NA; CDR3: CASSASRSTDTQYF
V: TRBV6-6; size: NA; CDR3: CASSVGLRVTEAFF
V: TRBV29-1; size: NA; CDR3: CSVDQRGYNEQFF
V: TRBV2; size: NA; CDR3: CASRGGTGGNTIYF
V: TRBV7-2; size: once; CDR3: CASSLVGGGSPLHF
V: TRBV5-6; size: NA; CDR3: CASSFWATQETQYF
V: TRBV20-1; size: NA; CDR3: CSAREPLGAQHF
V: TRBV29-1; size: NA; CDR3: CSVENRPEQFF